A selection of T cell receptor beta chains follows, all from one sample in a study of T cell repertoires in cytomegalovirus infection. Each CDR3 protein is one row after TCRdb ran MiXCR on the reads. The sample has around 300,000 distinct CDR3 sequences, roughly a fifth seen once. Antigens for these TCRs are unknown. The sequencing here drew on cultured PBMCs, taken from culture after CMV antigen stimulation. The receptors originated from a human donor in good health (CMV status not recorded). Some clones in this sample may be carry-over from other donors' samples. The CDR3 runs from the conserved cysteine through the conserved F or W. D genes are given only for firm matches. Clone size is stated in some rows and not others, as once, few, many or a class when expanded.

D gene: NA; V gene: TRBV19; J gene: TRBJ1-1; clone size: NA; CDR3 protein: CASSIDTPHITLAEAFF; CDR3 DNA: TGTGCCAGTAGTATAGATACCCCCCATATAACGTTGGCTGAAGCTTTCTTT
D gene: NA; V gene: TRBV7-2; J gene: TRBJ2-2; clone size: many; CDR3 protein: CAGQMTFTGELFF; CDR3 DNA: TGTGCCGGACAGATGACTTTCACCGGGGAGCTGTTTTTT
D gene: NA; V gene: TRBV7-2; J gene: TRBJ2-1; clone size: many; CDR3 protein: CASSQIETGEQFF; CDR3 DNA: TGTGCCAGCAGCCAAATCGAAACGGGGGAGCAGTTCTTC
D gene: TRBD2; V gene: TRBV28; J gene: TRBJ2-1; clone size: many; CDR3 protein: CASSLEAGLAAWRTNEQFF; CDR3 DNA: TGTGCCAGCAGTTTAGAAGCTGGGCTAGCGGCCTGGAGGACGAATGAGCAGTTCTTC
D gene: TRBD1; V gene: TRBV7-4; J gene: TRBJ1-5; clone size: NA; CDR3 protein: CASSLGTARWSNQPQHF; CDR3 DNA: TGTGCCAGCAGCCTTGGGACAGCTCGTTGGAGCAATCAGCCCCAGCATTTT
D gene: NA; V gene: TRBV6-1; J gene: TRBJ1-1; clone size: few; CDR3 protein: CASSTPHRAHEAFF; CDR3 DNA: TGTGCCAGCAGCACGCCCCATCGGGCTCATGAAGCTTTCTTT
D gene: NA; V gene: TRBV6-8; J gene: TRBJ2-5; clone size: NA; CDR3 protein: CASSGGDPAGWETQYF; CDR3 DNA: TGTGCCAGCAGTGGTGGGGACCCGGCGGGGTGGGAGACCCAGTACTTC
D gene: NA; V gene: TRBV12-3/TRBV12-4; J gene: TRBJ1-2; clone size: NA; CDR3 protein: CASSLIPNYGYTF; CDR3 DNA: TGTGCCAGCAGTTTAATCCCTAACTATGGCTACACCTTC
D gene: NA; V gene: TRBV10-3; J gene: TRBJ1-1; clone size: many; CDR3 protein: CAIRSAGGTEAFF; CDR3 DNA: TGTGCCATCAGATCGGCTGGGGGCACTGAAGCTTTCTTT
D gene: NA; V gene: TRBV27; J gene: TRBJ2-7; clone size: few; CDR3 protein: CATGRGRYEQYF; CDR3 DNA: TGTGCTACGGGGCGGGGAAGGTACGAGCAGTACTTC
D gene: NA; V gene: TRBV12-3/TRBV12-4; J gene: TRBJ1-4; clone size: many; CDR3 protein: CASSANGEKLFF; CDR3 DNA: TGTGCCAGCAGTGCCAATGGGGAAAAACTGTTTTTT
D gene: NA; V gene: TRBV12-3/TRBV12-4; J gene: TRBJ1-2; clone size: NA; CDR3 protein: CASSLTVNNYGYTF; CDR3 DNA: TGTGCCAGCAGTTTGACGGTCAATAACTATGGCTACACCTTC
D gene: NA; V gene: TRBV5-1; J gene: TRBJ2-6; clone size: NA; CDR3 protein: CASSYNSGANVLTF; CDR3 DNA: TGCGCCAGCAGCTATAACTCTGGGGCCAACGTCCTGACTTTC
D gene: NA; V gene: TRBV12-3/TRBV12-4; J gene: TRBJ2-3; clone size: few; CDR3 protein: CASSPIIQVPQYF; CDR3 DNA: TGTGCCAGCAGTCCGATAATCCAGGTCCCGCAGTATTTT
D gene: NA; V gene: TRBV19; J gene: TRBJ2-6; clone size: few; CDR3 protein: CASSISTPGANVLTF; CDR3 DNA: TGTGCCAGTAGTATCTCAACCCCTGGGGCCAACGTCCTGACTTTC
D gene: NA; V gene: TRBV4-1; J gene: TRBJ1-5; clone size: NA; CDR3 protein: CASSQVRGAPQPQHF; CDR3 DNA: TGCGCCAGCAGCCAAGTGCGGGGGGCACCCCAGCCCCAGCATTTT
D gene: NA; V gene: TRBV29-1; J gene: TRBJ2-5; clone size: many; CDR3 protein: CSGPTRDQKETQYF; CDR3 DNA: TGCAGCGGGCCAACACGCGACCAAAAAGAGACCCAGTACTTC
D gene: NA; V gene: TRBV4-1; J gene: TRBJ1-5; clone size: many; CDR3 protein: CASSQEGGYSNQPQHF; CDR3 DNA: TGCGCCAGCAGCCAAGAAGGGGGGTATAGCAATCAGCCCCAGCATTTT
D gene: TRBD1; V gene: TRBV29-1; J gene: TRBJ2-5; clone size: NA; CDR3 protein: CSVDDRGPETQYF; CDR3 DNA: TGCAGCGTTGATGACAGGGGGCCTGAGACCCAGTACTTC
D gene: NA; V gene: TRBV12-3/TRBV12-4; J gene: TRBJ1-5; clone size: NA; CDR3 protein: CASREGGAGQPQHF; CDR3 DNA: TGTGCCAGCAGAGAAGGGGGAGCAGGTCAGCCCCAGCATTTT
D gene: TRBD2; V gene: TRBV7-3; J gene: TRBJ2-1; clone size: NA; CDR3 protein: CASSLKLAGGFDEQFF; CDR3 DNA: TGTGCCAGCAGCTTAAAACTAGCGGGAGGATTCGATGAGCAGTTCTTC
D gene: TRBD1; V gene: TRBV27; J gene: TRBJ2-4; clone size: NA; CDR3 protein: CASSPSINRGNIQYF; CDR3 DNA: TGTGCCAGCAGTCCATCAATAAACAGGGGAAACATTCAGTACTTC
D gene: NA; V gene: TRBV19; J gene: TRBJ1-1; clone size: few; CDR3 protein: CASSMAVSIAEAFF; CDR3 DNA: TGTGCCAGTAGTATGGCGGTGTCGATCGCTGAAGCTTTCTTT
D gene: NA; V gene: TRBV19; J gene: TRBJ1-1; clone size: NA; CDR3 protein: CASILDWGTEAFF; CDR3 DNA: TGTGCCAGTATCCTAGATTGGGGCACTGAAGCTTTCTTT
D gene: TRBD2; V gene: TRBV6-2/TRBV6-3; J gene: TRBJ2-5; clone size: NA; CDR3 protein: CASSYPAGAPRETQYF; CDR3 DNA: TGTGCCAGCAGTTACCCAGCGGGAGCCCCGAGGGAGACCCAGTACTTC
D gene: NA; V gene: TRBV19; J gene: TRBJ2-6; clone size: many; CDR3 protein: CASSIFPPGANVLTF; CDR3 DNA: TGTGCCAGTAGTATTTTTCCACCTGGGGCCAACGTCCTGACTTTC
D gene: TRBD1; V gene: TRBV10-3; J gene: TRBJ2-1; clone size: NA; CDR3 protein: CATKGGVTYNEQFF; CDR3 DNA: TGTGCCACCAAAGGGGGCGTCACCTACAATGAGCAGTTCTTC
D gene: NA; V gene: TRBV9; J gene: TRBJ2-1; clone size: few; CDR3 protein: CASSVAHSNEQFF; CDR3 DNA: TGTGCCAGCAGCGTAGCCCATAGTAATGAGCAGTTCTTC
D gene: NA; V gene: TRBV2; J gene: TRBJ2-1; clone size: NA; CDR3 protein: CASSDPGLVTEQFF; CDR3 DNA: TGTGCCAGCAGTGACCCCGGTTTGGTCACTGAGCAGTTCTTC
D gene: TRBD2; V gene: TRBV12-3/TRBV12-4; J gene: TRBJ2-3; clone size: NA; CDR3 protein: CASSRGLAGGHRTDTQYF; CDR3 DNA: TGTGCCAGCAGTCGGGGACTAGCGGGAGGACACCGCACAGATACGCAGTATTTT
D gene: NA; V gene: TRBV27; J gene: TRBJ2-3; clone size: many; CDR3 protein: CASSFADTQYF; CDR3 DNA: TGTGCCAGCAGTTTCGCGGATACGCAGTATTTT
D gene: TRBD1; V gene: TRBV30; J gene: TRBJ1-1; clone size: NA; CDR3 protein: CAWSRTGNTEAFF; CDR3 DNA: TGTGCCTGGAGTAGGACAGGGAACACTGAAGCTTTCTTT
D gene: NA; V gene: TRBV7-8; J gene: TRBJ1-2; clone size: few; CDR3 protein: CASSLGGTSNYGYTF; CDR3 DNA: TGTGCCAGCAGCTTAGGTGGCACATCTAACTATGGCTACACCTTC
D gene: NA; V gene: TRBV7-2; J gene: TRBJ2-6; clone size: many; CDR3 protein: CASSLEVSGANVLTF; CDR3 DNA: TGTGCCAGCAGCTTAGAGGTCTCTGGGGCCAACGTCCTGACTTTC
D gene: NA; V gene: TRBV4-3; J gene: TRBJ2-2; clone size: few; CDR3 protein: CASSQPPGRSGELFF; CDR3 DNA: TGCGCCAGCAGCCAACCGCCGGGGCGGTCCGGGGAGCTGTTTTTT
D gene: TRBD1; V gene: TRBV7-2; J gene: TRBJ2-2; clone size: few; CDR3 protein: CASSFGQGYTGELFF; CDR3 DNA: TGTGCCAGCAGCTTTGGACAGGGATACACCGGGGAGCTGTTTTTT
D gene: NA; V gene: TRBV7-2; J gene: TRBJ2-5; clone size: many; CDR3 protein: CASSLEVGKWETQYF; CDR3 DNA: TGTGCCAGCAGCTTAGAAGTAGGGAAATGGGAGACCCAGTACTTC
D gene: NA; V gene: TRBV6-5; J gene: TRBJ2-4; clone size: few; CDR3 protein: CASSYSSGLRGKNIQYF; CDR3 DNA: TGTGCCAGCAGTTACTCCTCTGGGTTGAGAGGGAAAAACATTCAGTACTTC
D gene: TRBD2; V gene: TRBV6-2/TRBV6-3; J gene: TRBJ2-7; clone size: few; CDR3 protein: CASSKLPSGSREQYF; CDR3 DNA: TGTGCCAGCAGTAAATTGCCTAGCGGGAGTCGCGAGCAGTACTTC
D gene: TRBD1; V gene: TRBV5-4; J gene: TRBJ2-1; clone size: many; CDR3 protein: CASSYRRGGQDLQSSFF; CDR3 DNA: TGTGCCAGCAGCTACCGACGAGGGGGACAGGACTTACAATCCTCGTTCTTC
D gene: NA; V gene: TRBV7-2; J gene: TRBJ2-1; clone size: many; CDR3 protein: CASSLFGQSSYNEQFF; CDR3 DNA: TGTGCCAGCAGCTTATTTGGGCAGAGCTCCTACAATGAGCAGTTCTTC
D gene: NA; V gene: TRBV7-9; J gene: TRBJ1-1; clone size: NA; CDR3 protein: CASSLRARGGKRSLNTEAFF; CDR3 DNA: TGTGCCAGCAGCTTAAGGGCCAGGGGAGGAAAACGTTCCTTGAACACTGAAGCTTTCTTT
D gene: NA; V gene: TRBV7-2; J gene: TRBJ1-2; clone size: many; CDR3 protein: CASSREFGYGYTF; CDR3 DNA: TGTGCCAGCAGCAGGGAGTTTGGCTATGGCTACACCTTC
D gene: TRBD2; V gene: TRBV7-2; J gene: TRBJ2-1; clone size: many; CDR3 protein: CASSSDGTSSYNEQFF; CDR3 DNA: TGTGCCAGCAGCTCGGACGGGACTAGCTCCTACAATGAGCAGTTCTTC
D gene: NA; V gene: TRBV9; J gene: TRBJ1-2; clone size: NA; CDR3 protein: CASSNQITTGTYGYTF; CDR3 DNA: TGTGCCAGCAGCAATCAGATAACTACAGGGACCTATGGCTACACCTTC
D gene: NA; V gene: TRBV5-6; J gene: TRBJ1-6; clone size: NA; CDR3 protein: CASSLEVSSSPLHF; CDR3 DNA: TGTGCCAGCAGCTTGGAAGTAAGCTCCTCACCCCTCCACTTT
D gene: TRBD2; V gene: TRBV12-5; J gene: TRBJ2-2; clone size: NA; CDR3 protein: CASGWGLAGVSTGELFF; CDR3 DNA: TGTGCTAGTGGTTGGGGACTAGCGGGAGTAAGCACCGGGGAGCTGTTTTTT
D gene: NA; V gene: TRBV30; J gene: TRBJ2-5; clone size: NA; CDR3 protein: CAWRLPASSETQYF; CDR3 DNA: TGTGCCTGGAGGTTACCTGCCAGCTCGGAGACCCAGTACTTC
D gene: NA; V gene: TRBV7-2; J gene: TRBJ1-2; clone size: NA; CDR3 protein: CASSLSPVTPEVYTF; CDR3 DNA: TGTGCCAGCAGCTTAAGTCCCGTGACTCCGGAGGTCTACACCTTC
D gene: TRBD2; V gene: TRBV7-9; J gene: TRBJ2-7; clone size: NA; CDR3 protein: CASSLPLLAGKTYEQYF; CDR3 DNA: TGTGCCAGCAGCCTCCCTCTTCTAGCGGGGAAAACCTACGAGCAGTACTTC
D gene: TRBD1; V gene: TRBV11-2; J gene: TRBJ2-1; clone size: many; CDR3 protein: CASRKQGAKLNEQFF; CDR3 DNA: TGTGCCAGCAGGAAACAGGGGGCAAAGTTAAATGAGCAGTTCTTC
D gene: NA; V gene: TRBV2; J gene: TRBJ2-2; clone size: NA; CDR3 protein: CASNGLPTGELFF; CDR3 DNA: TGTGCCAGCAACGGACTTCCCACCGGGGAGCTGTTTTTT
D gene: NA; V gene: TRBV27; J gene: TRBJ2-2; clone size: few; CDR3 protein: CASTFQGNTGELFF; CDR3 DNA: TGTGCCAGCACCTTTCAGGGGAACACCGGGGAGCTGTTTTTT
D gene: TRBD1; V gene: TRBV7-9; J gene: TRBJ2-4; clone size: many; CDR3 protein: CASSQTGDKNIQYF; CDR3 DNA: TGTGCCAGCAGCCAGACAGGGGACAAAAACATTCAGTACTTC